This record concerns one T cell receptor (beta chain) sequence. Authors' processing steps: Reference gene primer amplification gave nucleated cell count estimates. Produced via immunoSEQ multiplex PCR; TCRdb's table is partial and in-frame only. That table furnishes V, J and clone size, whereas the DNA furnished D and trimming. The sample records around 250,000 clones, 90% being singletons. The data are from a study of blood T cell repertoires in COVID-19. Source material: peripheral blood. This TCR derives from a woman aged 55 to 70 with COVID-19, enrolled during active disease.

The CDR3 region is CASSSQGTDTQYF. The DNA for the CDR3 is TGCGCCAGCAGCTCCCAGGGCACAGATACGCAGTATTTT. This chain connects TRBV5-1 to TRBJ2-3; unclear D gene. CDR1 is SGHRS, CDR2 YFSETQ, per germline. The CDR3 length is 13 residues. V lost 3 bases, J lost 1 base, and 6 bases lay in between.